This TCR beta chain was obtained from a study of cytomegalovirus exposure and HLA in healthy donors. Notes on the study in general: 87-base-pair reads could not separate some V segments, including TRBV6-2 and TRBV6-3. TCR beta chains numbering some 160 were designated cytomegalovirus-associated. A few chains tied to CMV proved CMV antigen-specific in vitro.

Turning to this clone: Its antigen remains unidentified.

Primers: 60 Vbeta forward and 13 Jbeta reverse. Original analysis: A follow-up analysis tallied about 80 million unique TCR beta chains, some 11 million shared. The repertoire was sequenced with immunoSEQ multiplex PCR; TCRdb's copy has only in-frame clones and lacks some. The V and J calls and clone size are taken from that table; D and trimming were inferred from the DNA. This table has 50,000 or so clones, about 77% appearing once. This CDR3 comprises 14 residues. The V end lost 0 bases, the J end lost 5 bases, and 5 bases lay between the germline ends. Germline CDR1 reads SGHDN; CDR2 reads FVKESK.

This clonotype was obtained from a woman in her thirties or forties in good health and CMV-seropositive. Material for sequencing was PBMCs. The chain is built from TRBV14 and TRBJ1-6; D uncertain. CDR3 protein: CASSQETDNSPLHF. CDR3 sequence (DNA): TGTGCCAGCAGCCAAGAAACGGATAATTCACCCCTCCACTTT. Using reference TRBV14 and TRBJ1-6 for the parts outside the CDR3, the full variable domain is EAGVTQFPSHSVIEKGQTVTLRCDPISGHDNLYWYRRVMGKEIKFLLHFVKESKQDESGMPNNRFLAERTGGTYSTLKVQPAELEDSGVYFCASSQETDNSPLHFGNGTRLTVT.